This T cell receptor (beta chain) was sequenced during a study of cytomegalovirus exposure and HLA in healthy donors. Sequencing was performed with immunoSEQ multiplex PCR; in TCRdb, only in-frame clones are kept and a portion is missing. The profile shows approximately 200,000 clones, about 93% of them singletons. This clone was seen a single time. The clonotype comes from a woman aged 18-35 years in good health and CMV-seronegative. Sequencing was done on a sample of PBMCs.

The CDR3 reads CASTHKRQGLPGANVLTF. Written as DNA, the CDR3 is TGTGCCAGTACCCATAAGAGGCAGGGCCTCCCTGGGGCCAACGTCCTGACTTTC. The V gene is TRBV19, the J gene TRBJ2-6, with D tentatively TRBD1 (5 bases). Trimming shortened V by 7 bases and J by 2 bases, and 21 bases separated the two germline ends. The CDR3 spans 18 residues. The germline gives CDR1 LNHDA, CDR2 SQIVND (reference sequence).